This T cell receptor (beta chain) was profiled in a study of CD8+CD57+ T cells in acquired aplastic anemia. Broader study findings: About 30 CD8+ CDR3 sequences occurred in both the patients and the controls.

This CDR3 has 14 residues. J lost 5 bases, V lost 3 bases, and 3 bases had no gene match. Points on this clonotype: Its antigen is unknown. This may arise from a read error, as a much more abundant clone is one base away.

Previously, flow cytometry had revealed CD8+CD57+ cell expansion in the patients chosen for sequencing. Genomic DNA was employed as the template in profiling TCR beta VDJ and CDR3. MiXCR was run by TCRdb on the reads, yielding one entry per CDR3 protein. The data contain nearly 60,000 distinct CDR3 sequences, just over 55% of them singletons. The chain carries TRBV12-3 or TRBV12-4 and TRBJ2-1; TRBD2 matches at 8 bases. The sequence derives from a human donor with aplastic anemia. Sample: sorted CD4+, CD8+, or CD8+CD57+ T cells (not recorded which) from PBMCs. CDR3 nucleotides: TGTGCCAGCAGTTTCTCCGGGGGGGACAATGAGCAGTTCTTC. Residues: CASSFSGGDNEQFF.